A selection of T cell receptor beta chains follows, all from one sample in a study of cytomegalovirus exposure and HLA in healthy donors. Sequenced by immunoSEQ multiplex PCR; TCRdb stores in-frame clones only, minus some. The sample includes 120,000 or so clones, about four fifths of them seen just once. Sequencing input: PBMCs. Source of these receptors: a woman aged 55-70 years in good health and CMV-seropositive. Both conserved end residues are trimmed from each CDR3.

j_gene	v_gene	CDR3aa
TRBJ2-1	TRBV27	ASSGGWFRNEQF
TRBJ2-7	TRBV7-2	ASRTRIPGQGLYEQY
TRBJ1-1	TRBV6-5	ASSYFQSMNTEAF
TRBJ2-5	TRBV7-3	ASSLRDLGGPQY
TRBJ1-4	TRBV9	ASSVAMEGKLF
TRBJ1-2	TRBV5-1	ASSDTGTGYGYT
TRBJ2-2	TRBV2	ASSEWTGNSGELF
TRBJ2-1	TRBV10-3	AITTSLDNEQF
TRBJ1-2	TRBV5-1	ASSLEGQVTYT
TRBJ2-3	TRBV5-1	ASRHGTSGSGSGTDTQY
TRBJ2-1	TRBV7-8	ASTRQGGSYNEQF
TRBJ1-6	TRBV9	ASSPLGQGRSPLH
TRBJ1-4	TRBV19	ATHRGSEEKLF
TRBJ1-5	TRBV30	AWQTGNYNQPQH
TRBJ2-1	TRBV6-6	AGTGPYNEQF
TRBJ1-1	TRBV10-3	ASSTGGAEAF
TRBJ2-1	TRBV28	ASTLAEGKQF
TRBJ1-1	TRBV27	ASSLLAGEAF
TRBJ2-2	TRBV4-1	ASSQAGSPNTGELF
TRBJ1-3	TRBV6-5	ASSGGLSGNTIY
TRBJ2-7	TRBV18	ASSQLQGDEQY
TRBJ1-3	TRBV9	ASSVAAGAGNTIY
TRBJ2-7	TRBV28	ASSRQGNTYEQY
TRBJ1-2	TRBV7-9	ASSLGWTGPTSDGYT
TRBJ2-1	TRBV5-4	ASSSRSSGTNEQF
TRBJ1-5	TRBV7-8	ASSLVARSGNQPQH
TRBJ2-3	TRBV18	ASSRQTDTQY
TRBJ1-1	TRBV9	ASSALQGGSTEAF
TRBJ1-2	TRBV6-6	ASSPPSNYGYT
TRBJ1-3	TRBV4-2	ASSLTETYSGNTIY
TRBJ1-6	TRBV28	ASSPGTSFSPLH
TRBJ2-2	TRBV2	ASILGGLAGKDGELF
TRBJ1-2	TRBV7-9	AGSKNTGVGGYT
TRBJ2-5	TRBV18	ASSPSVGGVQETQY
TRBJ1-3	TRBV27	ASSLSPGAAGNTIY
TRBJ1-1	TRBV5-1	ASSTGQNTEAF
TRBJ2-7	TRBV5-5	ASSLNPSLRRASLSYEQY
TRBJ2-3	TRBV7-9	AKTGLAGVDTQY
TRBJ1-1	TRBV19	ASSWGVAEAF
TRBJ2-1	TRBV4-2	ASSQSSLAGGYNEQF
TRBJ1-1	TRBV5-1	ASSSGQGEAF